A selection of T cell receptor beta chains follows, all from one sample in a study of blood T cell repertoires in COVID-19. Produced via immunoSEQ multiplex PCR; TCRdb's table is partial and in-frame only. The sample holds some 120,000 clones; roughly 70% are singletons and the top ten take under 1%. Sequenced: peripheral blood. The receptors originated from a human donor with acute or convalescent COVID-19. The donor label of this sample is uncertain. CDR3s include the opening cysteine and the closing phenylalanine or tryptophan. D genes are given only for firm matches. Some rows mark clone size as missing; the rest say once, few, many or name a class of expanded clone.

v_call: TRBV18; clone_size: -; d_call: -; j_call: TRBJ2-5; cdr3_aa: CASSQGRGETQYF; cdr3_nt: TGTGCCAGCTCTCAAGGACGGGGGGAGACCCAGTACTTC
v_call: TRBV5-1; clone_size: -; d_call: -; j_call: TRBJ2-5; cdr3_aa: CASSPTGLQETQYF; cdr3_nt: TGCGCCAGCAGCCCGACAGGCCTCCAAGAGACCCAGTACTTC
v_call: TRBV4-1; clone_size: -; d_call: -; j_call: TRBJ2-5; cdr3_aa: CASSQRGTQETQYF; cdr3_nt: TGCGCCAGCAGCCAAAGAGGGACTCAAGAGACCCAGTACTTC
v_call: TRBV5-1; clone_size: -; d_call: TRBD1; j_call: TRBJ1-5; cdr3_aa: CASSPGQGTQPQHF; cdr3_nt: TGCGCCAGCAGCCCTGGACAGGGGACTCAGCCCCAGCATTTT
v_call: TRBV6-5; clone_size: once; d_call: -; j_call: TRBJ1-1; cdr3_aa: CASSYWGGTKNPEAFF; cdr3_nt: TGTGCCAGCAGTTACTGGGGAGGGACCAAGAACCCTGAAGCTTTCTTT
v_call: TRBV2; clone_size: -; d_call: TRBD1; j_call: TRBJ1-6; cdr3_aa: CASSGTGDNSPLHF; cdr3_nt: TGTGCCAGCAGTGGGACAGGGGACAATTCACCCCTCCACTTT
v_call: TRBV5-1; clone_size: -; d_call: TRBD2; j_call: TRBJ2-6; cdr3_aa: CASSRSIGGASGANVLTF; cdr3_nt: TGCGCCAGCAGCCGGAGTATCGGGGGGGCCTCTGGGGCCAACGTCCTGACTTTC
v_call: TRBV7-6; clone_size: -; d_call: TRBD2; j_call: TRBJ2-1; cdr3_aa: CASSLNDVAGREQFF; cdr3_nt: TGTGCCAGCAGCTTAAATGATGTAGCGGGGAGGGAGCAGTTCTTC
v_call: TRBV29-1; clone_size: many; d_call: -; j_call: TRBJ2-6; cdr3_aa: CSVDTGANVLTF; cdr3_nt: TGCAGCGTTGATACTGGGGCCAACGTCCTGACTTTC
v_call: TRBV28; clone_size: -; d_call: -; j_call: TRBJ1-1; cdr3_aa: CASSSPARQGLNTEAFF; cdr3_nt: TGTGCCAGCAGTTCCCCGGCTCGGCAGGGGTTGAACACTGAAGCTTTCTTT
v_call: TRBV9; clone_size: -; d_call: -; j_call: TRBJ2-3; cdr3_aa: CASNQGRWTDTQYF; cdr3_nt: TGTGCCAGCAACCAGGGGAGATGGACAGATACGCAGTATTTT
v_call: TRBV27; clone_size: -; d_call: TRBD1; j_call: TRBJ2-6; cdr3_aa: CASSFEQGSGANVLTF; cdr3_nt: TGTGCCAGCAGTTTCGAACAGGGGTCTGGGGCCAACGTCCTGACTTTC
v_call: TRBV28; clone_size: -; d_call: TRBD2; j_call: TRBJ2-1; cdr3_aa: CASNPLGLAVYNEQFF; cdr3_nt: TGTGCCAGCAACCCCCTGGGACTAGCGGTTTACAATGAGCAGTTCTTC
v_call: TRBV5-1; clone_size: -; d_call: -; j_call: TRBJ1-2; cdr3_aa: CASSPRDIGSYGYTF; cdr3_nt: TGCGCCAGCAGCCCTAGGGACATTGGCAGCTATGGCTACACCTTC
v_call: TRBV2; clone_size: -; d_call: -; j_call: TRBJ2-1; cdr3_aa: CASSPSSYNEQFF; cdr3_nt: TGTGCCAGCTCGCCGAGCTCCTACAATGAGCAGTTCTTC
v_call: TRBV6-5; clone_size: -; d_call: -; j_call: TRBJ2-5; cdr3_aa: CASSKWDNQETQYF; cdr3_nt: TGTGCCAGCAGTAAATGGGACAATCAAGAGACCCAGTACTTC
v_call: TRBV10-3; clone_size: -; d_call: -; j_call: TRBJ1-5; cdr3_aa: CAARATAGLGGNQPQHF; cdr3_nt: TGTGCCGCCAGGGCCACGGCGGGGTTGGGGGGCAATCAGCCCCAGCATTTT
v_call: TRBV11-2; clone_size: once; d_call: TRBD2; j_call: TRBJ2-3; cdr3_aa: CASSLWAGGHTDTQYF; cdr3_nt: TGTGCCAGCAGCTTGTGGGCGGGGGGCCACACAGATACGCAGTATTTT
v_call: TRBV30; clone_size: -; d_call: -; j_call: TRBJ1-3; cdr3_aa: CAWSPSTYTIYF; cdr3_nt: TGTGCCTGGAGTCCCTCGACATACACCATATATTTT
v_call: TRBV9; clone_size: -; d_call: -; j_call: TRBJ2-2; cdr3_aa: CASSSRYTGELFF; cdr3_nt: TGTGCCAGCAGCTCGCGGTACACCGGGGAGCTGTTTTTT
v_call: TRBV19; clone_size: -; d_call: TRBD2; j_call: TRBJ2-5; cdr3_aa: CASSILVDISGGQETQYF; cdr3_nt: TGTGCCAGTAGTATTTTGGTCGATATTAGCGGGGGCCAAGAGACCCAGTACTTC
v_call: TRBV2; clone_size: -; d_call: -; j_call: TRBJ1-6; cdr3_aa: CASSDRSPLHF; cdr3_nt: TGTGCCAGCAGTGATCGTTCACCCCTCCACTTT